Listed here is a single T cell receptor beta chain. The repertoire was sequenced with immunoSEQ multiplex PCR; TCRdb's copy has only in-frame clones and lacks some. The sample shows about 9,200 clones, around 62% of them seen only once. V was cut by 4 bases and J by 4 bases, with 13 bases left in between. Germline V gene sequence: CDR1 MNHNY, CDR2 SVGAGI (reference sequence). This CDR3 spans 14 amino acids. This sample stems from a study of tumour-infiltrating T cells in Burkitt lymphoma. For the study at large: Productive clonality predicted overall and progression-free survival.

Specimen: tumor tissue. The chain links TRBV6-6 to TRBJ1-2; possible D gene TRBD1, 6 bases. This receptor was identified in a human donor with diffuse large B-cell lymphoma. The CDR3 region is CASSLGGARYGYTF. The CDR3, as DNA: TGTGCCAGCAGTTTAGGGGGGGCTCGCTATGGCTACACCTTC.